These T cell receptor beta chains were read from a single sample in a study of blood T cell repertoires in COVID-19. Assay: immunoSEQ multiplex PCR; the TCRdb copy retains only in-frame clones and omits some. The table has 250,000 to 400,000 clones, 75% to 90% seen once. Sequencing was performed on PBMCs or T cells enriched from blood (not recorded which). The origin of the receptors is a man aged 55 to 70 who had recovered from COVID-19. Each CDR3 is given with its conserved first and last residue. The order of the fields is V gene, J gene, D gene, clone size, CDR3 protein, CDR3 DNA. D genes are given only for firm matches. Size values are once, few and many counts, or a class for expanded clones, and some rows have none.

>TRBV6-2/TRBV6-3|TRBJ1-6|.|.
CASSFTGNSPLHF
TGTGCCAGCAGTTTTACAGGGAATTCACCCCTCCACTTT
>TRBV7-2|TRBJ1-5|TRBD1|.
CASSLQGTGSQPQHF
TGTGCCAGCAGCTTACAAGGGACAGGGAGTCAGCCCCAGCATTTT
>TRBV9|TRBJ2-7|TRBD1|once
CASSAGTGGYEQYF
TGTGCCAGCAGCGCCGGGACAGGGGGCTACGAGCAGTACTTC
>TRBV5-8|TRBJ2-5|.|.
CASSLGTVGGREETQYF
TGTGCCAGCAGCTTGGGTACTGTCGGTGGGAGAGAAGAGACCCAGTACTTC
>TRBV5-4|TRBJ2-3|.|.
CASASTAADTQYF
TGTGCCAGCGCATCAACCGCGGCAGATACGCAGTATTTT
>TRBV10-1|TRBJ1-6|.|once
CASSYQGIFRRSPLHF
TGCGCCAGCAGTTATCAGGGGATCTTTAGGCGATCACCCCTCCACTTT
>TRBV10-1|TRBJ2-1|.|.
CASSESLNNEQFF
TGCGCCAGCAGTGAGTCCCTAAACAATGAGCAGTTCTTC
>TRBV7-9|TRBJ2-5|.|.
CASSFSGEETQYF
TGTGCCAGCAGCTTCTCAGGCGAAGAGACCCAGTACTTC
>TRBV18|TRBJ2-1|TRBD2|.
CASSPRRTSGRANEQFF
TGTGCCAGCTCACCAAGGCGGACTAGCGGGAGGGCCAATGAGCAGTTCTTC
>TRBV5-1|TRBJ1-2|TRBD1|.
CASSSAGTGENYGYTF
TGCGCCAGCAGCTCCGCCGGGACAGGGGAGAACTATGGCTACACCTTC
>TRBV15|TRBJ1-2|.|.
CATSRDQYGYTF
TGTGCCACCAGCAGAGATCAATATGGCTACACCTTC
>TRBV7-2|TRBJ1-3|.|.
CASSLNRANGNTIYF
TGTGCCAGCAGCTTAAACAGGGCAAATGGAAACACCATATATTTT
>TRBV5-6|TRBJ2-7|TRBD1|.
CASSWGQGAFREQYF
TGTGCCAGCAGTTGGGGACAGGGGGCTTTCCGTGAGCAGTACTTC
>TRBV27|TRBJ2-7|.|.
CASSLYSNEQYF
TGTGCCAGCAGTTTATACAGTAACGAGCAGTACTTC
>TRBV9|TRBJ1-2|.|.
CASSPEEITQWNGYTF
TGTGCCAGCAGCCCAGAGGAGATAACTCAGTGGAATGGCTACACCTTC
>TRBV7-2|TRBJ2-7|.|.
CASSPRLPSYEQYF
TGTGCCAGCAGCCCCAGGTTGCCGTCCTACGAGCAGTACTTC
>TRBV14|TRBJ2-1|TRBD2|.
CASSQGLAGGYEQFF
TGTGCCAGCAGCCAGGGACTAGCGGGAGGGTATGAGCAGTTCTTC
>TRBV7-3|TRBJ2-5|TRBD1|.
CASSSGGPEETQYF
TGTGCCAGCAGCTCAGGGGGACCAGAAGAGACCCAGTACTTC
>TRBV3-1/TRBV3-2|TRBJ2-3|.|.
CASSQGGSLDTQYF
TGTGCCAGCAGCCAAGGAGGGAGTTTAGATACGCAGTATTTT
>TRBV27|TRBJ1-1|.|.
CASSLFQGVSAFF
TGTGCCAGCAGTTTATTCCAGGGTGTAAGTGCTTTCTTT
>TRBV6-5|TRBJ2-3|TRBD2|.
CASSYIAGAPDTQYF
TGTGCCAGCAGTTACATTGCGGGAGCTCCAGATACGCAGTATTTT
>TRBV9|TRBJ1-5|.|.
CASSTGGRGNQPQHF
TGTGCCAGCAGCACAGGCGGGAGGGGCAATCAGCCCCAGCATTTT
>TRBV28|TRBJ1-2|.|.
CASSGGYGGGGYTF
TGTGCCAGCAGCGGGGGGTACGGAGGAGGAGGCTACACCTTC
>TRBV11-3|TRBJ2-2|TRBD1|.
CASSFAGGNTGELFF
TGTGCCAGCAGCTTTGCAGGGGGCAACACCGGGGAGCTGTTTTTT
>TRBV15|TRBJ1-5|.|.
CATSRDGRGRSNQPQHF
TGTGCCACCAGCAGAGATGGCAGGGGACGGAGCAATCAGCCCCAGCATTTT
>TRBV28|TRBJ2-2|.|.
CASSTTRSPTGELFF
TGTGCCAGCAGTACCACTAGGAGCCCAACCGGGGAGCTGTTTTTT
>TRBV7-2|TRBJ2-7|TRBD2|.
CASSQTPLAGGDWGEQYF
TGTGCCAGCAGCCAAACACCTCTAGCGGGAGGGGATTGGGGCGAGCAGTACTTC
>TRBV27|TRBJ1-4|.|few
CASSYNRENEKLFF
TGTGCCAGCAGTTATAACAGGGAGAATGAAAAACTGTTTTTT
>TRBV19|TRBJ1-5|.|.
CASSIERYGRGNQPQHF
TGTGCCAGTAGTATAGAGAGATACGGCAGGGGCAATCAGCCCCAGCATTTT
>TRBV24-1|TRBJ1-5|.|.
CATSDSDANQPQHF
TGTGCCACCAGTGACTCAGATGCCAATCAGCCCCAGCATTTT
>TRBV6-5|TRBJ2-1|TRBD2|.
CASSYSSSGKGNEQFF
TGTGCCAGCAGTTACTCGTCTAGCGGGAAAGGTAATGAGCAGTTCTTC
>TRBV6-1|TRBJ2-3|.|.
CASSESWGAVEDTQYF
TGTGCCAGCAGTGAAAGTTGGGGAGCCGTCGAGGATACGCAGTATTTT
>TRBV7-2|TRBJ2-2|TRBD2|.
CASSLARSSGVVKTGELFF
TGTGCCAGCAGCTTAGCGAGGTCTAGCGGGGTAGTGAAAACCGGGGAGCTGTTTTTT
>TRBV24-1|TRBJ2-2|TRBD2|.
CATEISSGIGELFF
TGTGCCACCGAAATTAGTAGCGGGATCGGGGAGCTGTTTTTT
>TRBV7-2|TRBJ1-2|.|.
CASSLTPGLLNYGYTF
TGTGCCAGCAGCCTAACCCCGGGACTGCTAAACTATGGCTACACCTTC
>TRBV19|TRBJ1-1|.|.
CASSTGMNTEAFF
TGTGCCAGTAGTACAGGGATGAACACTGAAGCTTTCTTT
>TRBV5-6|TRBJ1-6|.|.
CASSVYPAVPGYSPLHF
TGTGCCAGCAGCGTCTACCCGGCCGTGCCAGGGTATTCACCCCTCCACTTT
>TRBV6-5|TRBJ2-2|TRBD2|.
CASSFRAGEPLGELFF
TGTGCCAGCAGTTTTAGAGCGGGAGAGCCTCTCGGGGAGCTGTTTTTT
>TRBV27|TRBJ1-6|TRBD1|.
CASSPFPPTGGMSPLHF
TGTGCCAGTTCTCCATTCCCCCCGACAGGGGGGATGTCACCCCTCCACTTT
>TRBV27|TRBJ2-3|TRBD2|.
CASSLGRERPGTQYF
TGTGCCAGCAGTTTAGGGCGGGAGAGGCCGGGTACGCAGTATTTT
>TRBV12-5|TRBJ1-3|TRBD1|.
CASGRRPYYMDRDRPAGDTIYF
TGTGCTAGTGGCCGCCGACCATACTACATGGACAGGGACAGGCCAGCAGGTGACACCATATATTTT
>TRBV19|TRBJ2-1|TRBD2|.
CASKRASGDYNEQFF
TGTGCCAGTAAAAGGGCTAGCGGGGACTACAATGAGCAGTTCTTC
>TRBV6-5|TRBJ2-7|TRBD1|.
CASSSPGQPYYEQYF
TGTGCCAGCAGTTCACCGGGACAGCCTTACTACGAGCAGTACTTC
>TRBV12-3/TRBV12-4|TRBJ1-1|.|.
CASSGRGTEAFF
TGTGCCAGCAGTGGACGGGGCACTGAAGCTTTCTTT
>TRBV28|TRBJ2-1|.|.
CASTLQGGPSPSYNEQFF
TGTGCCAGCACCCTACAGGGTGGACCTAGCCCCTCCTACAATGAGCAGTTCTTC
>TRBV28|TRBJ1-2|TRBD1|.
CAIRQGPYGYTF
TGTGCCATTCGACAGGGTCCCTATGGCTACACCTTC
>TRBV18|TRBJ2-1|.|.
CASSIALNEQFF
TGTGCCAGCTCCATCGCGTTGAATGAGCAGTTCTTC